This T cell receptor beta chain was identified in a study of response to subunit inactivated influenza vaccine. Findings of the study overall: There was a suggestion from the authors that each seasonal influenza vaccination recruits few new T cells.

The V end was cut by 5 bases, the J end by 2 bases, with 16 bases between. The CDR3 is 15 amino acids. In germline, CDR1 is MNHEY, CDR2 SVGEGT. In TCRdb, the RT-PCR reads were re-called with MiXCR into one record per CDR3 protein. The top ten hold less than 15% of the sample, which has approximately 500,000 distinct CDR3 sequences, 10% to 15% seen once. The sample holds many counts of this clonotype. Its antigen is undetermined. This TCR was sampled from a man aged 50 or older who received an inactivated influenza vaccine. The sample here was PBMCs from blood, taken roughly 6 weeks after vaccination. V usage is TRBV6-2 or TRBV6-3 and J usage is TRBJ2-7; D possibly corresponds to TRBD2 (6 bases). DNA for the CDR3: TGTGCCAGCAGTCCCTTCGGAGGGATAACCTACGAGCAGTACTTC. Residues: CASSPFGGITYEQYF.